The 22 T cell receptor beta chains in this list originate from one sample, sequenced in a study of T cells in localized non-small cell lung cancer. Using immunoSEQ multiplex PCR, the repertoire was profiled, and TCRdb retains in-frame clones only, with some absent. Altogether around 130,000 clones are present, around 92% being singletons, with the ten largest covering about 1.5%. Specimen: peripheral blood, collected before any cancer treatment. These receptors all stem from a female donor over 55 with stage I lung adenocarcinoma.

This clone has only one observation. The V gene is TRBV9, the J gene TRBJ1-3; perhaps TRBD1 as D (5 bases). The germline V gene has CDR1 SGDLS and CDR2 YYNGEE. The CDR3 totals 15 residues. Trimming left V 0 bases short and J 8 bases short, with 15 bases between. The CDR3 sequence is CASSVEGGQGDTIYF. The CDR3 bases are TGTGCCAGCAGCGTAGAAGGCGGGCAGGGAGACACCATATATTTT.

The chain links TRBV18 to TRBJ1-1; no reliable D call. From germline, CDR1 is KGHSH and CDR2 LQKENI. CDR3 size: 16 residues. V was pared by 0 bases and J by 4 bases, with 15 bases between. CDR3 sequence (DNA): TGTGCCAGCTCACCACCGGTTCGGGGTTCGGGCACTGAAGCTTTCTTT. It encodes CASSPPVRGSGTEAFF.

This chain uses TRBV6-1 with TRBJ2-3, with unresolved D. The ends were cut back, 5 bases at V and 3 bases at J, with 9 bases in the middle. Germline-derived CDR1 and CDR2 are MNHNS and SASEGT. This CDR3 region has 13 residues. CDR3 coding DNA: TGTGCCAGCAGTCTAGGTAGAACAGATACGCAGTATTTT. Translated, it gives CASSLGRTDTQYF.

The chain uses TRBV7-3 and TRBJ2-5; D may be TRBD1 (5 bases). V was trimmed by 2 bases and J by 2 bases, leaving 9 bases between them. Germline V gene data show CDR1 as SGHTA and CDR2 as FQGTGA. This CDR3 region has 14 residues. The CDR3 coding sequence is TGTGCCAGCAGCTTAGGGGCGGAGCAAGAGACCCAGTACTTC. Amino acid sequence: CASSLGAEQETQYF.

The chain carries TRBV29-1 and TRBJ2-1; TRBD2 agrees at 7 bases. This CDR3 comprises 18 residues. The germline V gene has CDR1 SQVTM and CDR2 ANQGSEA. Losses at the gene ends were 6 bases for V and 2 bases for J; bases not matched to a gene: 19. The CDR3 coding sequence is TGCAGCGTGGACCCACCGGACACCGCGGGACTACCCTACAATGAGCAGTTCTTC. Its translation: CSVDPPDTAGLPYNEQFF.

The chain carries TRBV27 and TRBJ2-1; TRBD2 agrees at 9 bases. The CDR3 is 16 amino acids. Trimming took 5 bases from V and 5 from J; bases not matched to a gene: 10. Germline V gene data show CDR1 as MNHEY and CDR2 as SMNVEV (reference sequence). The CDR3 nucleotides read TGTGCCAGCAGTACCTCCCTAGCGGGAATCCACAATGAGCAGTTCTTC. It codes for CASSTSLAGIHNEQFF.

The CDR3 here is CASSLSSGDTANTGELFF. The CDR3 DNA follows: TGTGCCAGCAGTTTATCATCGGGGGACACCGCGAACACCGGGGAGCTGTTTTTT. This sequence joins TRBV27 and TRBJ2-2; either TRBD1 or TRBD2 may supply D (6 bases each). Trimming took off 0 bases at V and 0 bases at J, with 14 bases between the two ends. This CDR3 is 18 amino acids long. Per germline, CDR1 MNHEY and CDR2 SMNVEV (reference sequence).

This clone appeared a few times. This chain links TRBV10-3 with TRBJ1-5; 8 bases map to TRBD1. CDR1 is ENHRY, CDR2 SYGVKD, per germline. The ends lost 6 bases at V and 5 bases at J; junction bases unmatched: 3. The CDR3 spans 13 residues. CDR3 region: CAISADRDQPQHF. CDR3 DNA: TGTGCCATCAGCGCGGACAGGGATCAGCCCCAGCATTTT.

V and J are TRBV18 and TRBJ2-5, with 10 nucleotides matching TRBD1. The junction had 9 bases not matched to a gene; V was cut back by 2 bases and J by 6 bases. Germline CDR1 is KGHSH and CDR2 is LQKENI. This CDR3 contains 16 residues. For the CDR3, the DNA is TGTGCCAGCTCACCAGGTCCGACAGGGGGCGGTCAGACCCAGTACTTC. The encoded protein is CASSPGPTGGGQTQYF.

The CDR3 nucleotides read TGTGCCAGCAGCCAAGATTGGCCTAGCGGGAGAGGGGGCACAGATACGCAGTATTTT. Its protein is CASSQDWPSGRGGTDTQYF. V is TRBV4-2 and J is TRBJ2-3; 10 bases are a match to TRBD2. Germline CDR1 and CDR2: LGHNA and YNFKEQ. After removal of 0 bases from V and 1 base from J, the junction contained 10 bases not matched to a gene. The CDR3 extends over 19 amino acids.

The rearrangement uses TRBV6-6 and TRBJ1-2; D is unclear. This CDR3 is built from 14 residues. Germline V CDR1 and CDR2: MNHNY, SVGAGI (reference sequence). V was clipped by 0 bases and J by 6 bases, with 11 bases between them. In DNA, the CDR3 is TGTGCCAGCAGTTACTCGCTGGGTATAGATGGCTACACCTTC. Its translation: CASSYSLGIDGYTF.

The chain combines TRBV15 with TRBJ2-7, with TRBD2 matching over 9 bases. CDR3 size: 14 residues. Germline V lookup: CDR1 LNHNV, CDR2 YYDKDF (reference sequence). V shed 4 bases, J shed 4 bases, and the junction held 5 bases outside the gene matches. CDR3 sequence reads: CATSMGLAEYEQYF. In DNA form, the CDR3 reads TGTGCCACCAGCATGGGACTAGCAGAATACGAGCAGTACTTC.

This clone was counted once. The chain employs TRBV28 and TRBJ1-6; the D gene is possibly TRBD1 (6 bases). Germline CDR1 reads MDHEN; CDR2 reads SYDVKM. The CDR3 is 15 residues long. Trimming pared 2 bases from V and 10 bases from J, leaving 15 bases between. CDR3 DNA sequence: TGTGCCAGCAGTTTACCACAGGGCTTAGGATCACCCCTCCACTTT. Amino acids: CASSLPQGLGSPLHF.

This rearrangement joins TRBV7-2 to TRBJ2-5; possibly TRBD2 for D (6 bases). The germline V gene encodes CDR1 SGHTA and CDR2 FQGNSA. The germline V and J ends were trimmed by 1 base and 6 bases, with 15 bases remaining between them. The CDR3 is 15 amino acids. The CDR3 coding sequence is TGTGCCAGCAGCTTAGTTCCAGGCCTAGCGAAGACCCAGTACTTC. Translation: CASSLVPGLAKTQYF. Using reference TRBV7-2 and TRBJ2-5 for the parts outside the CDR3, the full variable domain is GAGVSQSPSNKVTEKGKDVELRCDPISGHTALYWYRQSLGQGLEFLIYFQGNSAPDKSGLPSDRFSAERTGGSVSTLTIQRTQQEDSAVYLCASSLVPGLAKTQYFGPGTRLLVL.

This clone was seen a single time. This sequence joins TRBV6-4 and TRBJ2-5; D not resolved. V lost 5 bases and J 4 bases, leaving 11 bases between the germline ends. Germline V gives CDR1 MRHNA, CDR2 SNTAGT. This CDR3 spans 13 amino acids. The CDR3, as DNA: TGTGCCAGCAGTTTTGCGTGGGGAGAGACCCAGTACTTC. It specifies CASSFAWGETQYF.

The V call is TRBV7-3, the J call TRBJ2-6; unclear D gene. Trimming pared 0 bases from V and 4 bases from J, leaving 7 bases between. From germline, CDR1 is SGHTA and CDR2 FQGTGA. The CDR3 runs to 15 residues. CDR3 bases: TGTGCCAGCAGCTTAACAGGGTCCGGGGCCAACGTCCTGACTTTC. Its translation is CASSLTGSGANVLTF.

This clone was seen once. The CDR3 protein is CASSLLGRGYTF. CDR3 sequence (DNA): TGTGCCAGCAGCCTTTTGGGTCGCGGCTACACCTTC. The chain has TRBV28 and TRBJ1-2; D not resolved. The CDR3 runs to 12 residues. Deletions cut 6 bases from V and 8 bases from J, with 13 bases between. CDR1 and CDR2 (germline): MDHEN, SYDVKM.

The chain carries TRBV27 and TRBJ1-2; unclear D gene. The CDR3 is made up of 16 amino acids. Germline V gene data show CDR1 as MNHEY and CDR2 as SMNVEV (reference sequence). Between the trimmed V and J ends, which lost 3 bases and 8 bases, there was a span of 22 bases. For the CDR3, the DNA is TGTGCCAGCAGTTTTAGGGTGAGTCGCGTTATAGGCGGCTACACCTTC. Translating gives CASSFRVSRVIGGYTF.

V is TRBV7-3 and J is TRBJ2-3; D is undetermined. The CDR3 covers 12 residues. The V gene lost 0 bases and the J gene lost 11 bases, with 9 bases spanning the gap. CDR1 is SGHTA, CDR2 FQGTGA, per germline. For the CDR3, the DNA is TGTGCCAGCAGCTTAACGAAGGCCGTGCAGTATTTT. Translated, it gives CASSLTKAVQYF.

The CDR3 spells CASSQRTPDTEAFF. DNA for the CDR3: TGTGCCAGCAGCCAGAGGACCCCCGACACTGAAGCTTTCTTT. The chain carries TRBV7-9 and TRBJ1-1; D not resolved. The V end was cut by 5 bases, the J end by 3 bases, with 13 bases between. Germline values: CDR1 SEHNR, CDR2 FQNEAQ (reference sequence). This CDR3 contains 14 residues.

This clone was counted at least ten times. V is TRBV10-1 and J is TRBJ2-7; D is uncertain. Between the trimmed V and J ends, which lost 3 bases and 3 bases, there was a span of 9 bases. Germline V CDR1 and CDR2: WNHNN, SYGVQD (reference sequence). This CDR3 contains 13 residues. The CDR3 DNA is TGCGCCAGCAGTGATACTAACAACTACGAGCAGTACTTC. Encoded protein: CASSDTNNYEQYF.

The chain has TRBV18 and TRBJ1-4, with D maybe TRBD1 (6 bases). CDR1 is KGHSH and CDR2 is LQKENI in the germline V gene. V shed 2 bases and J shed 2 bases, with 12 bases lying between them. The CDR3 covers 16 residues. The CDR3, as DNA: TGTGCCAGCTCACCAATCGATGGGGGCACTAATGAAAAACTGTTTTTT. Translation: CASSPIDGGTNEKLFF. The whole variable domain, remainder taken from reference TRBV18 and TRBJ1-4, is NAGVMQNPRHLVRRRGQEARLRCSPMKGHSHVYWYRQLPEEGLKFMVYLQKENIIDESGMPKERFSAEFPKEGPSILRIQQVVRGDSAAYFCASSPIDGGTNEKLFFGSGTQLSVL.